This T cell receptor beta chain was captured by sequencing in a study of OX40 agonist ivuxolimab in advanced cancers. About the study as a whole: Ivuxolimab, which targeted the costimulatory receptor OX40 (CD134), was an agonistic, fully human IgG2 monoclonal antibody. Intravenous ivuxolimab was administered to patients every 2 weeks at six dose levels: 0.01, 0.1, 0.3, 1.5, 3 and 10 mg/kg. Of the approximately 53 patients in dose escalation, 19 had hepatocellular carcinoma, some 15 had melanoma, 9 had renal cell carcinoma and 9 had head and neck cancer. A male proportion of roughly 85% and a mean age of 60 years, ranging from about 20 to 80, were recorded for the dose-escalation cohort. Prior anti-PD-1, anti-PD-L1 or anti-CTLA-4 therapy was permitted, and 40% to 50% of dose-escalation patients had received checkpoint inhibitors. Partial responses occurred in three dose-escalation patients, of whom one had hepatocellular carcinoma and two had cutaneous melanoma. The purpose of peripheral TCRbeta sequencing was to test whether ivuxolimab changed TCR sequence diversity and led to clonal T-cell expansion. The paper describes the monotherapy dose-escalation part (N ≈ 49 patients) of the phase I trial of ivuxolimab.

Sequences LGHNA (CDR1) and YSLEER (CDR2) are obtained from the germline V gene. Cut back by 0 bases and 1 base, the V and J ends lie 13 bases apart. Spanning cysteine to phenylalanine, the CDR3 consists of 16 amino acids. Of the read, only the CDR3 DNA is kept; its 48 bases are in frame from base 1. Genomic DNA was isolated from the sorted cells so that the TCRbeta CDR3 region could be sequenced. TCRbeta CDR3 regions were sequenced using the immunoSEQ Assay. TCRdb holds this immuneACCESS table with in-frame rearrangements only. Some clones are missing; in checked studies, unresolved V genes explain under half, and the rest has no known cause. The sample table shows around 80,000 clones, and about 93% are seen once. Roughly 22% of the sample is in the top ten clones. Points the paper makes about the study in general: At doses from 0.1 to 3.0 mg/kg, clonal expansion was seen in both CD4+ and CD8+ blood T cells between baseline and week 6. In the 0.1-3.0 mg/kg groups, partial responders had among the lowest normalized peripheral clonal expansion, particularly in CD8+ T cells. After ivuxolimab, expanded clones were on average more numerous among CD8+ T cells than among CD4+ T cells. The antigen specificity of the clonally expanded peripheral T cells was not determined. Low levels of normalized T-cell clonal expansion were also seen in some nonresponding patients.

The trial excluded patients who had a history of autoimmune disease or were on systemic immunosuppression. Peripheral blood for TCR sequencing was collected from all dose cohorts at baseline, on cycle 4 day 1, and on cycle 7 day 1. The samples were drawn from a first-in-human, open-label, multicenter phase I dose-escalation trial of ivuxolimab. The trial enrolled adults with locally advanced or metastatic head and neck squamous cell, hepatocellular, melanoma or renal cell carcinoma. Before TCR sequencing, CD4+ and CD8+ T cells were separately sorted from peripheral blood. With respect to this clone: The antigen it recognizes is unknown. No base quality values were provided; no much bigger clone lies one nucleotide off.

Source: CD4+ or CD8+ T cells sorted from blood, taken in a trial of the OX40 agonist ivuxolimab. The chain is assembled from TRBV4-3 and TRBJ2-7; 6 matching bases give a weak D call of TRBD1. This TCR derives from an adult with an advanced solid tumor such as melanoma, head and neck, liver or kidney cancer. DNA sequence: TGCGCCAGCAGCCAAGATAGCGCGGACAGTTCCTACGAGCAGTACTTC. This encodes CASSQDSADSSYEQYF.